Listed below are T cell receptor beta chains from one sample, sequenced in a study of OX40 agonist ivuxolimab in advanced cancers. Method: immunoSEQ multiplex PCR; TCRdb's copy keeps in-frame clones and lacks some. The sample includes about 50,000 clones, roughly nine tenths of them seen just once. Specimen: CD4+ or CD8+ T cells sorted from blood, collected in a trial of the OX40 agonist ivuxolimab. The receptors were gathered from an adult with an advanced solid tumor such as melanoma, head and neck, liver or kidney cancer. Each CDR3 is given without its conserved first and last residue.

v_gene: TRBV7-8
len: 12
CDR3aa: ASSLEAGANVLT

v_gene: TRBV9
len: 13
CDR3aa: ASSVSGGKNTEAF

v_gene: TRBV15
len: 11
CDR3aa: ATSGDSSYEQY

v_gene: TRBV5-6
len: 12
CDR3aa: ASSLGAGNYGYT

v_gene: TRBV11-2
len: 12
CDR3aa: ASSPSGSNYGYT

v_gene: TRBV5-4
len: 11
CDR3aa: ASSFTGGYGYT

v_gene: TRBV14
len: 11
CDR3aa: ASSQGGSETQY

v_gene: TRBV28
len: 12
CDR3aa: ASSSIYSGNTIY

v_gene: TRBV28
len: 16
CDR3aa: ATDLSGTEPPNLDEQY

v_gene: TRBV29-1
len: 11
CDR3aa: SVKQEDNYGYT

v_gene: TRBV19
len: 13
CDR3aa: ASRLAGGPGDTQY

v_gene: TRBV4-1
len: 13
CDR3aa: ASSQDFRTGPGAF

v_gene: TRBV27
len: 11
CDR3aa: ASSLGGPYEQY

v_gene: TRBV19
len: 13
CDR3aa: ASSPGVAGANVLT

v_gene: TRBV30
len: 9
CDR3aa: AWDGGYEQY

v_gene: TRBV7-9
len: 13
CDR3aa: ASSSTSGRVHEQF

v_gene: TRBV5-1
len: 12
CDR3aa: ASSLGSSLNEQF

v_gene: TRBV5-1
len: 12
CDR3aa: ASSWGTSFDIQY

v_gene: TRBV6-5
len: 13
CDR3aa: ASSVGLVRLNEQF

v_gene: TRBV9
len: 11
CDR3aa: ASSPGGYNEQF

v_gene: TRBV18
len: 12
CDR3aa: ANLDRGCNQPQH

v_gene: TRBV19
len: 13
CDR3aa: ASSPPGRVDEKLF

v_gene: TRBV11-2
len: 12
CDR3aa: ASSPGLRADTQY

v_gene: TRBV2
len: 10
CDR3aa: ASTTTWDEQF

v_gene: TRBV5-1
len: 14
CDR3aa: ASSFGTGGLYNEQF

v_gene: TRBV6-5
len: 11
CDR3aa: AIMSGGQDGYT

v_gene: TRBV7-6
len: 14
CDR3aa: ASSLESGFEYNEQF

v_gene: TRBV6-6
len: 14
CDR3aa: ASRPVGGADTGELF

v_gene: TRBV10-3
len: 10
CDR3aa: AISERVHGYT

v_gene: TRBV2
len: 14
CDR3aa: ASSGDPGLAGNEQF

v_gene: TRBV13
len: 11
CDR3aa: ASSPGVLALQY

v_gene: TRBV23-1
len: 13
CDR3aa: ASSQTAFKQETQY

v_gene: TRBV12-5
len: 16
CDR3aa: ASGLASGTGAANTEAF

v_gene: TRBV27
len: 12
CDR3aa: ASSLIGEPLGAF

v_gene: TRBV10-2
len: 13
CDR3aa: ASSHGTQNTGELF

v_gene: TRBV9
len: 15
CDR3aa: ASSEQRGQVNTGELF

v_gene: TRBV5-6
len: 14
CDR3aa: ASSFAEVAAQETQY

v_gene: TRBV4-1
len: 13
CDR3aa: ASSDRDGSTDTQY

v_gene: TRBV27
len: 15
CDR3aa: ASSTDPFKMNTGELF

v_gene: TRBV19
len: 13
CDR3aa: ASSIGQDEEYGYT

v_gene: TRBV6-8
len: 13
CDR3aa: ASSFWDSGDQPQH

v_gene: TRBV13
len: 12
CDR3aa: ASSSRTGNQPQH

v_gene: TRBV19
len: 11
CDR3aa: ASSMVGGGEAF

v_gene: TRBV9
len: 14
CDR3aa: ASSVARDTLVYGYT

v_gene: TRBV11-2
len: 12
CDR3aa: ASSLLGNTDTQY

v_gene: TRBV27
len: 11
CDR3aa: ASSLGRKNIQY

v_gene: TRBV28
len: 12
CDR3aa: ASSLIGGDNEQF

v_gene: TRBV4-1
len: 12
CDR3aa: ASSLTELNTEAF

v_gene: TRBV6-5
len: 14
CDR3aa: ASSYGQGSSGYTQY

v_gene: TRBV28
len: 11
CDR3aa: ASSLSAGYGYT